A selection of T cell receptor beta chains follows, all from one sample in a study of T cell clones after liver transplantation. Data came from immunoSEQ multiplex PCR; TCRdb stores just in-frame clones and leaves some out. The repertoire holds just over 80,000 clones, with about 84% as singletons. The sequences come from CD4+ T cells from blood, collected 45 to 46 months after liver transplant. The receptors come from a human patient who received a liver transplant. These T cells may partly come from the graft donor. Both conserved end residues are part of each CDR3. The D gene is left open where the match is weak. Clone size is not always given. Where it is, it says once, few, many or a class for expanded clones.

v_gene	len	d_gene	abundance	j_gene	CDR3aa	CDR3nt
TRBV7-9	14	TRBD1	-	TRBJ2-7	CASGTDRALREQYF	TGTGCCAGCGGTACCGACAGGGCCCTCCGGGAGCAGTACTTC
TRBV7-2	12	-	-	TRBJ2-5	CASSQTDRMGYF	TGTGCCAGCAGCCAGACCGACAGGATGGGGTACTTC
TRBV11-2	16	-	-	TRBJ2-1	CASSTLIRGGGDEQFF	TGTGCCAGCAGCACTCTTATTAGAGGAGGAGGGGATGAGCAGTTCTTC
TRBV7-9	15	-	few	TRBJ2-1	CASSWGLGPLNEQFF	TGTGCCAGCAGCTGGGGCTTGGGACCCCTTAATGAGCAGTTCTTC
TRBV6-6	13	-	-	TRBJ1-1	CASSYMRATEAFF	TGTGCCAGCAGTTATATGCGGGCCACTGAAGCTTTCTTT
TRBV5-4	13	-	-	TRBJ2-1	CASSLSRLNEQFF	TGTGCCAGCAGCTTATCAAGGCTCAATGAGCAGTTCTTC
TRBV7-2	17	-	once	TRBJ1-3	CASSLALYGGRGNTIYF	TGTGCCAGCAGCTTAGCCCTTTACGGGGGGCGGGGAAACACCATATATTTT
TRBV7-9	15	-	-	TRBJ1-1	CASSLTATPNTEAFF	TGTGCCAGCAGCCTGACCGCTACCCCGAACACTGAAGCTTTCTTT
TRBV10-3	12	-	-	TRBJ2-4	CAISVDKNIQYF	TGTGCCATCAGTGTTGACAAAAACATTCAGTACTTC
TRBV19	16	-	-	TRBJ1-4	CASSWTSGRTNEKLFF	TGTGCCAGTAGTTGGACTTCAGGGAGGACTAATGAAAAACTGTTTTTT
TRBV7-2	11	-	once	TRBJ1-5	CASSLGQSQHF	TGTGCCAGCAGCTTAGGGCAGTCCCAGCATTTT
TRBV6-4	13	-	-	TRBJ2-7	CASSDYALYEQYF	TGTGCCAGCAGTGACTATGCCCTGTACGAGCAGTACTTC
TRBV28	12	-	-	TRBJ1-4	CASTGTVQKLFF	TGTGCCAGCACTGGGACGGTTCAAAAACTGTTTTTT
TRBV4-3	15	-	-	TRBJ2-2	CASSQDLRESGELFF	TGCGCCAGCAGCCAAGATCTGAGGGAATCCGGGGAGCTGTTTTTT
TRBV9	14	TRBD2	-	TRBJ2-7	CASNRREDSYEQYF	TGTGCCAGCAATCGGCGGGAGGACTCCTACGAGCAGTACTTC